The rows below give T cell receptor beta chains drawn from one sample of a study of T cell changes during pregnancy in multiple sclerosis. The protocol was immunoSEQ multiplex PCR, while the TCRdb copy is restricted to in-frame clones and leaves out a portion. The sample consists of 30,000 to 40,000 clones, about nine tenths of them appearing once. The starting material was CD4+ T cells from peripheral blood mononuclear cells, obtained in the first trimester of pregnancy. The origin of the receptors is a female donor in good health, enrolled as a control in a pregnancy study. Both conserved end residues are part of each CDR3. Each record gives: J gene, V gene, clone size, D gene, CDR3 DNA, CDR3 protein. D genes are given only for firm matches. Expanded clones are given a class, and other clones once, few, many or no size at all.

j_call: TRBJ2-4
v_call: TRBV4-1
clone_size: few
d_call: TRBD2
cdr3_nt: TGCGCCAGCAGCCCGACGTTCGGCGGGGGGGTTGGAAACATTCAGTACTTC
cdr3_aa: CASSPTFGGGVGNIQYF

j_call: TRBJ1-2
v_call: TRBV7-2
clone_size: NA
d_call: TRBD1
cdr3_nt: TGTGCCAGCAGCCTCCCCGACAGGGGCGGCTACACCTTC
cdr3_aa: CASSLPDRGGYTF

j_call: TRBJ1-1
v_call: TRBV29-1
clone_size: NA
d_call: NA
cdr3_nt: TGCAGCGTTGAACACCCACTTAACACTAGAGAAGCTTTCTTT
cdr3_aa: CSVEHPLNTREAFF

j_call: TRBJ1-1
v_call: TRBV27
clone_size: NA
d_call: NA
cdr3_nt: TGTGCCAGCAGTTTCTGGCGGGGGCGCATCACTGAAGCTTTCTTT
cdr3_aa: CASSFWRGRITEAFF

j_call: TRBJ2-1
v_call: TRBV29-1
clone_size: NA
d_call: NA
cdr3_nt: TGCAGCGTTTCTTTCGAGAGCAATGAGCAGTTCTTC
cdr3_aa: CSVSFESNEQFF

j_call: TRBJ2-7
v_call: TRBV7-2
clone_size: NA
d_call: NA
cdr3_nt: TGTGCCAGCAGCTTAGTTGGGGGGAACTCCTACGAGCAGTACTTC
cdr3_aa: CASSLVGGNSYEQYF

j_call: TRBJ2-2
v_call: TRBV5-1
clone_size: NA
d_call: NA
cdr3_nt: TGCGCCAGCAGACCTGACACAGGGAACACCGGGGAGCTGTTTTTT
cdr3_aa: CASRPDTGNTGELFF

j_call: TRBJ1-2
v_call: TRBV7-9
clone_size: NA
d_call: NA
cdr3_nt: TGTGCCAGCAGCCTAGAAGTGCAGGGCTATGGCTACACCTTC
cdr3_aa: CASSLEVQGYGYTF

j_call: TRBJ2-5
v_call: TRBV6-6
clone_size: NA
d_call: NA
cdr3_nt: TGTGCCAGCAGTTACTCTGGCCGAGAGACCCAGTACTTC
cdr3_aa: CASSYSGRETQYF

j_call: TRBJ1-4
v_call: TRBV7-9
clone_size: NA
d_call: NA
cdr3_nt: TGTGCCAGCCCCCCGACAGGACAAGTTGCAACTAATGAAAAACTGTTTTTT
cdr3_aa: CASPPTGQVATNEKLFF

j_call: TRBJ2-7
v_call: TRBV5-1
clone_size: NA
d_call: NA
cdr3_nt: TGCGCCAGCAGCCGAGTCCTCAAAAACTACGAGCAGTACTTC
cdr3_aa: CASSRVLKNYEQYF

j_call: TRBJ1-4
v_call: TRBV7-2
clone_size: NA
d_call: NA
cdr3_nt: TGTGCCAGCAGCCAAGGGGGAGCTAATGAAAAACTGTTTTTT
cdr3_aa: CASSQGGANEKLFF

j_call: TRBJ2-5
v_call: TRBV5-4
clone_size: NA
d_call: TRBD2
cdr3_nt: TGTGCCAGCAGCTGGTTAGCGGGGGGTCCACAAGAGATCCAGTACTTC
cdr3_aa: CASSWLAGGPQEIQYF

j_call: TRBJ2-3
v_call: TRBV4-3
clone_size: NA
d_call: TRBD1
cdr3_nt: TGCGCCAGCAGCCAGTTCGGACAGGGGCAGGCAGATACGCAGTATTTT
cdr3_aa: CASSQFGQGQADTQYF

j_call: TRBJ2-7
v_call: TRBV15
clone_size: NA
d_call: NA
cdr3_nt: TGTGCCACCAGCAGAGAGTTAGTTGACGAGCAGTACTTC
cdr3_aa: CATSRELVDEQYF

j_call: TRBJ2-7
v_call: TRBV30
clone_size: NA
d_call: NA
cdr3_nt: TGTGCCTGGACAGACAGGTCCTACGAGCAGTACTTC
cdr3_aa: CAWTDRSYEQYF

j_call: TRBJ2-6
v_call: TRBV2
clone_size: NA
d_call: TRBD1
cdr3_nt: TGTGCCAGCAGTCTTGGGACAGCTGGGGCCAACGTCCTGACTTTC
cdr3_aa: CASSLGTAGANVLTF

j_call: TRBJ2-1
v_call: TRBV19
clone_size: NA
d_call: TRBD1
cdr3_nt: TGTGCCAGTAGGAGGGGGACAGGGATCAATGAGCAGTTCTTC
cdr3_aa: CASRRGTGINEQFF

j_call: TRBJ2-5
v_call: TRBV7-8
clone_size: NA
d_call: TRBD2
cdr3_nt: TGTGCCAGCAGCTTAGACTTTGTGGGGGGGTTTGAGACCCAGTACTTC
cdr3_aa: CASSLDFVGGFETQYF

j_call: TRBJ1-1
v_call: TRBV5-8
clone_size: NA
d_call: NA
cdr3_nt: TGTGCCAGCAGCTCGACAGTGAACACTGAAGCTTTCTTT
cdr3_aa: CASSSTVNTEAFF

j_call: TRBJ2-3
v_call: TRBV27
clone_size: NA
d_call: TRBD2
cdr3_nt: TGTGCCAGCAGGATACACGGGGTCGGTGGGACTAGCGGGGGGGGGACCCTTTTT
cdr3_aa: CASRIHGVGGTSGGGTLF

j_call: TRBJ1-1
v_call: TRBV7-9
clone_size: NA
d_call: NA
cdr3_nt: TGTGCCAGCAGCTTCGTGACGGGGGGGGACACTGAAGCTTTCTTT
cdr3_aa: CASSFVTGGDTEAFF

j_call: TRBJ1-2
v_call: TRBV7-9
clone_size: NA
d_call: TRBD1
cdr3_nt: TGTGCCAGCAGCGTTACCGGGACAGGGGGCTATGGCTACACCTTC
cdr3_aa: CASSVTGTGGYGYTF

j_call: TRBJ2-7
v_call: TRBV13
clone_size: NA
d_call: NA
cdr3_nt: TGTGCCAGCAGCCAGGGACATCCGGACGAGCAGTACTTC
cdr3_aa: CASSQGHPDEQYF

j_call: TRBJ2-2
v_call: TRBV27
clone_size: NA
d_call: NA
cdr3_nt: TGTGCCAGCAGTTCCCCCCCAGTGTTTGACACCGGGGAGCTGTTTTTT
cdr3_aa: CASSSPPVFDTGELFF

j_call: TRBJ2-1
v_call: TRBV10-2
clone_size: few
d_call: NA
cdr3_nt: TGCGCCAGCAGTGAGGACTCAGCCTACAATGAGCAGTTCTTC
cdr3_aa: CASSEDSAYNEQFF

j_call: TRBJ1-6
v_call: TRBV7-2
clone_size: few
d_call: NA
cdr3_nt: TGTGCCAGCCTACAGGGCTCCTATAATTCACCCCTCCACTTT
cdr3_aa: CASLQGSYNSPLHF

j_call: TRBJ1-2
v_call: TRBV7-3
clone_size: NA
d_call: TRBD1
cdr3_nt: TGTGCCAGCAGCCAATCAGGGGGCGCGAATGGCTACACCTTC
cdr3_aa: CASSQSGGANGYTF

j_call: TRBJ1-5
v_call: TRBV7-9
clone_size: NA
d_call: TRBD1
cdr3_nt: TGTGCCAGCAGCACGACAGGGGGGAGCAATCAGCCCCAGCATTTT
cdr3_aa: CASSTTGGSNQPQHF

j_call: TRBJ1-6
v_call: TRBV7-9
clone_size: few
d_call: NA
cdr3_nt: TGTGCCAGCAGCTTAGGAAACAGGCAGAATTCACCCCTCCACTTT
cdr3_aa: CASSLGNRQNSPLHF

j_call: TRBJ2-3
v_call: TRBV10-1
clone_size: few
d_call: TRBD2
cdr3_nt: TGCGCCAGCAGTGAGTCTGTTAGCGGGGCCCTGCCAGATACGCAGTATTTT
cdr3_aa: CASSESVSGALPDTQYF

j_call: TRBJ1-6
v_call: TRBV7-3
clone_size: NA
d_call: NA
cdr3_nt: TGTGCCAGCAGCTTAGAAGGGGGAGGGTCCTATAATTCACCCCTCCACTTT
cdr3_aa: CASSLEGGGSYNSPLHF

j_call: TRBJ2-2
v_call: TRBV7-3
clone_size: once
d_call: NA
cdr3_nt: TGTGCCAGCAGCTATACCGGGACTCGCTCCGGGGAGCTGTTTTTT
cdr3_aa: CASSYTGTRSGELFF

j_call: TRBJ1-1
v_call: TRBV30
clone_size: NA
d_call: NA
cdr3_nt: TGTGCCTGGAGTGTCCTCGTGGGAGGCGTGAACACTGAAGCTTTCTTT
cdr3_aa: CAWSVLVGGVNTEAFF

j_call: TRBJ1-2
v_call: TRBV27
clone_size: NA
d_call: TRBD1
cdr3_nt: TGTGCCAGCAGTTTGACAGGGAGGTATGGCTACACCTTC
cdr3_aa: CASSLTGRYGYTF

j_call: TRBJ1-2
v_call: TRBV6-5
clone_size: NA
d_call: TRBD1
cdr3_nt: TGTGCCTCGGGACAGGGGGGTGGCTACACCTTC
cdr3_aa: CASGQGGGYTF

j_call: TRBJ1-6
v_call: TRBV5-1
clone_size: NA
d_call: NA
cdr3_nt: TGCGCCAGCAGCTTGCTTCAGGGGATGGATTCACCCCTCCACTTT
cdr3_aa: CASSLLQGMDSPLHF

j_call: TRBJ2-1
v_call: TRBV7-3
clone_size: NA
d_call: NA
cdr3_nt: TGTGCCAGCAGCCTCGGGGGGCACTCCTACAATGAGCAGTTCTTC
cdr3_aa: CASSLGGHSYNEQFF

j_call: TRBJ1-5
v_call: TRBV6-6
clone_size: NA
d_call: TRBD1
cdr3_nt: TGTGCCAGCAGACCCACGACAGGGGGCCAGCCCCAGCATTTT
cdr3_aa: CASRPTTGGQPQHF

j_call: TRBJ1-4
v_call: TRBV5-1
clone_size: NA
d_call: TRBD1
cdr3_nt: TGCGCCAGCAGCCTGCTGGGACAGGGGAGAGAAAAACTGTTTTTT
cdr3_aa: CASSLLGQGREKLFF

j_call: TRBJ2-3
v_call: TRBV2
clone_size: once
d_call: TRBD2
cdr3_nt: TGTGCCAGCAGGTGGCTAGCGGGTATGACAGATACGCAGTATTTT
cdr3_aa: CASRWLAGMTDTQYF

j_call: TRBJ1-6
v_call: TRBV30
clone_size: NA
d_call: TRBD1
cdr3_nt: TGTGCCTGCCCTTTTCGAGGGACAGGGAGTAGAAGCTCCTATAATTCACCCCTCCACTTT
cdr3_aa: CACPFRGTGSRSSYNSPLHF

j_call: TRBJ1-6
v_call: TRBV14
clone_size: once
d_call: TRBD1
cdr3_nt: TGTGCCAGCAGCCAAACAGGGGGAAATTCACCCCTCCACTTT
cdr3_aa: CASSQTGGNSPLHF

j_call: TRBJ2-3
v_call: TRBV7-2
clone_size: NA
d_call: TRBD2
cdr3_nt: TGTGCCAGCAGCTTAATGGCGACTAGCTCCACAGATACGCAGTATTTT
cdr3_aa: CASSLMATSSTDTQYF

j_call: TRBJ1-5
v_call: TRBV28
clone_size: NA
d_call: NA
cdr3_nt: TGTGCCAGCGAAAGTCACAGGGCTCAGCCCCAGCATTTT
cdr3_aa: CASESHRAQPQHF

j_call: TRBJ1-2
v_call: TRBV28
clone_size: NA
d_call: NA
cdr3_nt: TGTGCCAGCAGCCGACGTCGGACAGTCTATGGCTACACCTTC
cdr3_aa: CASSRRRTVYGYTF

j_call: TRBJ2-7
v_call: TRBV7-3
clone_size: once
d_call: TRBD1
cdr3_nt: TGTGCCAGCAGCCCCGCGGGACAGGGCTACGAGCAGTACTTC
cdr3_aa: CASSPAGQGYEQYF

j_call: TRBJ1-4
v_call: TRBV7-9
clone_size: NA
d_call: NA
cdr3_nt: TGTGCCAGCCGACGGGAGGCTCTAAATGAAAAACTGTTTTTT
cdr3_aa: CASRREALNEKLFF

j_call: TRBJ1-6
v_call: TRBV6-1
clone_size: NA
d_call: TRBD1
cdr3_nt: TGTGCCAGCAGTCCGAGGACAGGGACCGATTCACCCCTCCACTTT
cdr3_aa: CASSPRTGTDSPLHF

j_call: TRBJ2-1
v_call: TRBV20-1
clone_size: NA
d_call: TRBD1
cdr3_nt: TGCAGTGCTAGGATCGGGGACAGGGACTTCTTC
cdr3_aa: CSARIGDRDFF

j_call: TRBJ1-3
v_call: TRBV6-5
clone_size: NA
d_call: NA
cdr3_nt: TGTGCCAGCAGCTTGGGACTGGGCTCTGGAAACACCATATATTTT
cdr3_aa: CASSLGLGSGNTIYF

j_call: TRBJ2-1
v_call: TRBV7-2
clone_size: NA
d_call: TRBD1
cdr3_nt: TGTGCCAGCAGCAAACCGGGACAGGGGGCGATCAATGAGCAGTTCTTC
cdr3_aa: CASSKPGQGAINEQFF

j_call: TRBJ2-7
v_call: TRBV7-2
clone_size: NA
d_call: TRBD1
cdr3_nt: TGTGCCAGCAGCCCCCAGCAGGGACAGGGGTTCTACGAGCAGTACTTC
cdr3_aa: CASSPQQGQGFYEQYF